This T cell receptor (beta chain) originates from a study of blood T cell repertoires in COVID-19. Study information: T cells, B-cell-depleted T cells, or PBMCs supplied cDNA or gDNA.

Per the study methods: Amplification of reference gene primers was used by the study to estimate nucleated cell counts. Clones were sequenced by immunoSEQ multiplex PCR, and TCRdb holds only the in-frame ones, with some missing. V and J calls and clone size follow that table, whereas D and trimming were derived from the DNA. Of 40,000 or so clones listed, 85% are singletons. There are a few counts of this clone. V lost 2 bases and J lost 7, with 12 bases in between. The germline CDR1 and CDR2 sequences are MNHEY and SVGEGT. The CDR3 covers 14 residues. The sample comprised peripheral blood. The clonotype originates from a human donor in a cohort sampled during active COVID-19. The J gene is TRBJ1-5, the V gene TRBV6-2 or TRBV6-3; tentatively, D is TRBD1 (5 bases). The CDR3 DNA is TGTGCCAGCAGTTACGGGGCAGGAAGGCAGCCCCAGCATTTT. Translation gives CASSYGAGRQPQHF.